These 9 T cell receptor beta chains share one sample of origin, sequenced in a study of cytomegalovirus exposure and HLA in healthy donors. Method: immunoSEQ multiplex PCR; TCRdb's copy keeps in-frame clones and lacks some. The table has some 120,000 clones, around nine tenths seen once. Sequenced sample: PBMCs. These receptors came from a woman aged 18 to 35 in good health and CMV-seronegative.

The J gene is TRBJ1-1, the V gene TRBV5-1, with D possibly matching TRBD1 (6 bases). The germline V gene has CDR1 SGHRS and CDR2 YFSETQ. CDR3 length equals 13 residues. V dropped 3 bases and J dropped 10 bases, with 16 bases sitting between them. CDR3 DNA: TGCGCCAGCAGCTCACAGGGTCATGGTTCAGCTTTCTTT. Protein sequence: CASSSQGHGSAFF.

V usage is TRBV2 and J usage is TRBJ2-2, with 7 bases fitting TRBD1. The germline V gene has CDR1 SNHLY and CDR2 FYNNEI. This CDR3 comprises 14 residues. Unmatched junction bases numbered 5, after V lost 10 bases and J lost 0 bases. This CDR3 is CANSGTANTGELFF. The CDR3 nucleotides read TGTGCCAACTCCGGGACAGCGAACACCGGGGAGCTGTTTTTT.

This clone has a single count. The chain links TRBV27 to TRBJ1-5, with a tentative D call TRBD1 (5 bases). There are 14 residues in the CDR3. Trimming pared 2 bases from V and 7 bases from J, leaving 12 bases between. CDR1 is MNHEY and CDR2 is SMNVEV in the germline V gene (reference sequence). The CDR3 spells CASSLGGSGQPQHF. CDR3 in DNA: TGTGCCAGCAGTTTAGGGGGGTCGGGGCAGCCCCAGCATTTT.

The chain joins TRBV5-1 to TRBJ2-3, with D perhaps matching TRBD1 (6 bases). Trimming took off 0 bases at V and 6 bases at J, with 14 bases between the two ends. The CDR3 has 15 amino acids. Germline assignment: CDR1 SGHRS and CDR2 YFSETQ. This CDR3 is CASSLEQGRQDTQYF. CDR3 bases: TGCGCCAGCAGCTTGGAACAGGGCCGTCAGGATACGCAGTATTTT.

The DNA for the CDR3 is TGTGCCAGCAGCTTTTACCCGGACAGGGTAAACACTGAAGCTTTCTTT. This sequence encodes CASSFYPDRVNTEAFF. The genes are TRBV5-4 and TRBJ1-1, with TRBD1 matching 8 bases. The CDR3 runs to 16 residues. The trim removed 2 bases at V and 2 bases at J, leaving 8 bases unmatched. Germline V gene lookup returns CDR1 SGHNT and CDR2 YYREEE (reference sequence).

This chain joins TRBV27 and TRBJ1-2, with 9 bases matching TRBD1. V shed 8 bases, J shed 4 bases, and the junction held 5 bases outside the gene matches. The CDR3 contains 13 residues. Germline loops: CDR1 MNHEY, CDR2 SMNVEV (reference sequence). The CDR3 loop reads CASGGQGTYGYTF. The DNA of the CDR3 is TGTGCCAGCGGCGGACAGGGGACCTATGGCTACACCTTC.

V is TRBV5-5 and J is TRBJ1-5, with D unresolved. CDR3 length: 13 residues. The germline V gene has CDR1 SGHKS and CDR2 YYEKEE (reference sequence). Trimming removed 2 bases at V and 5 bases at J, with 8 bases between. The CDR3 loop reads CASSFGLDQPQHF. The CDR3 nucleotides are TGTGCCAGCAGCTTTGGACTCGATCAGCCCCAGCATTTT.

V is TRBV19 and J is TRBJ2-7; D may be TRBD2 (5 bases). Germline loops: CDR1 LNHDA, CDR2 SQIVND (reference sequence). V lost 3 bases to trimming and J lost 0 bases, with 9 bases between them. The CDR3 totals 14 residues. CDR3 coding DNA: TGTGCCAGTAGTATTGGGAGACTCTCCTACGAGCAGTACTTC. This translates into CASSIGRLSYEQYF.

The rearrangement uses TRBV5-1 and TRBJ2-2, with a possible D match to TRBD1 (6 bases). The CDR3 is 15 residues long. V shed 0 bases and J shed 5 bases, with 11 bases lying between them. Germline CDR1 reads SGHRS; CDR2 reads YFSETQ. This CDR3 reads CASSLVSGDTGELFF. CDR3 sequence (DNA): TGCGCCAGCAGCTTGGTCTCAGGGGATACCGGGGAGCTGTTTTTT. Complete variable domain (other parts from reference TRBV5-1 and TRBJ2-2): KAGVTQTPRYLIKTRGQQVTLSCSPISGHRSVSWYQQTPGQGLQFLFEYFSETQRNKGNFPGRFSGRQFSNSRSEMNVSTLELGDSALYLCASSLVSGDTGELFFGEGSRLTVL.